This T cell receptor (beta chain) was sequenced during a study of radiation and T cells in renal cell carcinoma. Time point: baseline pretreatment blood. As to treatment: 15 Gy SBRT to primary tumor, nephrectomy 4 weeks later. Measured with immunoSEQ multiplex PCR; TCRdb has only the in-frame clones, and not every one. The sample consists of nearly 50,000 clones, about 80% of them appearing once. This CDR3 comprises 19 residues. The V and J ends lost 3 bases and 0 bases, in that order; junction bases with no gene match: 12. Per the germline V gene, CDR1 is SGHNT and CDR2 is YYREEE (reference sequence).

The clonotype originates from a woman in her seventies with renal cell carcinoma. This specimen was blood, taken from a patient whose treatment included radiotherapy and nephrectomy. J is TRBJ2-4 and V is TRBV5-4; TRBD1 aligns across 10 bases. The CDR3 here is CASSSSGTGEGSAKNIQYF. The CDR3 region has the DNA TGTGCCAGCAGCTCTTCCGGGACAGGGGAAGGCTCAGCCAAAAACATTCAGTACTTC.